This T cell receptor beta chain was captured by sequencing in a study of radiation and T cells in renal cell carcinoma. Overall study context: Nephrectomy followed 15 Gy stereotactic body radiation by 4 weeks.

Concerning this clone itself: Its antigen is not known.

Findings and caveats of the study: No pretreatment tumor biopsies were available for baseline clonotypes.

Data came from immunoSEQ multiplex PCR; TCRdb stores just in-frame clones and leaves some out. The sample lists about 140,000 clones; roughly 80% were seen once. CDR1 is SEHNR, CDR2 FQNEAQ, per germline (reference sequence). The CDR3 has 15 amino acids. Trimming took 1 base from V and 3 from J, leaving 9 bases between them. Time point meaning: baseline pretreatment blood. As for treatment: 15 Gy SBRT to primary tumor, nephrectomy 4 weeks later. Radiation-treated patients gave blood at baseline, week 2 and week 4. This clonotype was sampled from a woman aged 50 to 60 with renal cell carcinoma. The rearrangement links TRBV7-9 to TRBJ2-2, with D unclear. This sample comprised blood, obtained from a patient whose treatment included radiotherapy and nephrectomy. The CDR3 loop is CASSLGSADTGELFF. In nucleotides, the CDR3 is TGTGCCAGCAGCTTAGGATCGGCTGACACCGGGGAGCTGTTTTTT. Full variable domain (outside the CDR3, taken from reference TRBV7-9 and TRBJ2-2): DTGVSQNPRHKITKRGQNVTFRCDPISEHNRLYWYRQTLGQGPEFLTYFQNEAQLEKSRLLSDRFSAERPKGSFSTLEIQRTEQGDSAMYLCASSLGSADTGELFFGEGSRLTVL.